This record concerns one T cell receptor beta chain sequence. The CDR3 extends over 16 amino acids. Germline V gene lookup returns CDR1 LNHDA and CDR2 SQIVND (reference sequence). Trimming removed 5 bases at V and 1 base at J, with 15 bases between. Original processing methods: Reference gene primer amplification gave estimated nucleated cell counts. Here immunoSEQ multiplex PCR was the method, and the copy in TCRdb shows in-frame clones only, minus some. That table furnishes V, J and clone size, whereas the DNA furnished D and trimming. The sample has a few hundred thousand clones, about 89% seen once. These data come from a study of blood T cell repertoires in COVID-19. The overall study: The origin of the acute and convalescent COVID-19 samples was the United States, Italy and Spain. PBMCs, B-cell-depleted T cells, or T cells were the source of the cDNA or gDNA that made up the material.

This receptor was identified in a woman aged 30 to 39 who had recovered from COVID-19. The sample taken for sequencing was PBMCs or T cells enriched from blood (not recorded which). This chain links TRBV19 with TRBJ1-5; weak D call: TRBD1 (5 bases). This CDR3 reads CASSRSRGRSNQPQHF. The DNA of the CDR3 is TGTGCCAGTAGTCGGTCCCGGGGGAGAAGCAATCAGCCCCAGCATTTT.